This T cell receptor (beta chain) emerged from a study of blood T cell repertoires in COVID-19. Overall study: Acute-phase and convalescent COVID-19 samples originated in the United States, Italy and Spain. Sources were T cells, B-cell-depleted T cells, or PBMCs; the material itself was cDNA or gDNA.

The Seattle patients, enrolled during active infection, were followed longitudinally. Trimming pared 2 bases from V and 4 bases from J, leaving 8 bases between. Germline V gives CDR1 MDHEN, CDR2 SYDVKM. CDR3 length: 13 residues. In the authors' methods: Cell counts per sample came from amplifying reference gene primers. Produced via immunoSEQ multiplex PCR; TCRdb's table is partial and in-frame only. V and J calls and clone size are copied from that table; D and trimming were computed from the DNA. The sample includes 300,000 to 350,000 clones, over 80% of them seen just once. This TCR derives from a man aged 30 to 39 with COVID-19, enrolled during active disease. J is TRBJ1-1 and V is TRBV28, with a possible D match to TRBD1 (5 bases). Sequences were obtained from peripheral blood. In DNA form, the CDR3 reads TGTGCCAGCAGTTTACAGGGTACCACTGAAGCTTTCTTT. Protein sequence: CASSLQGTTEAFF.